This TCR beta chain was captured in a study of T cells in Graves' hyperthyroidism and ophthalmopathy. TCR beta CDR3 sequences were amplified from RNA transcripts. The HTBI primer set served for first-round RT-PCR of the TCR CDR3. A single record per CDR3 protein comes from TCRdb applying MiXCR to the multiplex PCR reads. The sample has a few hundred thousand distinct CDR3 sequences; under 15% are singletons. Findings and caveats of the study: Separation of ophthalmopathy from stable hyperthyroidism was achieved by a 13 V-J model. Most clonotypes expanded in the thyroid (above 0.001) were also present in blood.

To note about this clonotype: Its target is not known.

No ophthalmopathy progression within 18 months constituted stable Graves' hyperthyroidism. The PBMCs were taken from more than 8 ml of fresh peripheral blood. The germline gives CDR1 SGHNT, CDR2 YYREEE (reference sequence). V dropped 2 bases and J dropped 0; count of bases not matched to a gene: 6. CDR3 size: 16 residues. Sample: blood. The chain uses TRBV5-4 and TRBJ1-1; 8 positions match TRBD1. This clonotype was sampled from a woman aged 25 to 39 with Graves' hyperthyroidism. The CDR3 DNA reads as TGTGCCAGCAGCTTAGCAGGGGGCTTCATGAACACTGAAGCTTTCTTT. Its protein is CASSLAGGFMNTEAFF.